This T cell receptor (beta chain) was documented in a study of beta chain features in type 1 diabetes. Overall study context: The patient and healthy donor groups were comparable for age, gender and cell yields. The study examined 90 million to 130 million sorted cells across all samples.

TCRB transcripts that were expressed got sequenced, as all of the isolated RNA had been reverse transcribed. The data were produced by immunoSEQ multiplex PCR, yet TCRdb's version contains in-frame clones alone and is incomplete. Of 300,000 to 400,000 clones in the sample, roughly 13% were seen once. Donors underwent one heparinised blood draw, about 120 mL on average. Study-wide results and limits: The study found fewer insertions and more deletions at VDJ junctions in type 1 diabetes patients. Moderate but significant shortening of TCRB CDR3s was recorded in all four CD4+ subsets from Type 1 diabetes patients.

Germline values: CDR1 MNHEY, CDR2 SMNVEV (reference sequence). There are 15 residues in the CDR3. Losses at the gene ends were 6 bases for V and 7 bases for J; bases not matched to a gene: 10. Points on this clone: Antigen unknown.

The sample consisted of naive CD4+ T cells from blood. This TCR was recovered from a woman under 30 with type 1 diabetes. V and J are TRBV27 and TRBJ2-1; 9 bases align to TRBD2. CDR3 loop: CASSDTGLARNEQFF. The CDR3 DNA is TGTGCCAGCAGCGACACGGGACTAGCTAGAAATGAGCAGTTCTTC.